Below are 26 T cell receptor beta chains sequenced from a single sample in a study of CD8 T cells in Susac syndrome. A quantity of about 0.5 to 1 ug RNA underwent reverse transcription using random hexamers. TCRdb analysed the immunoSEQ multiplex PCR reads with MiXCR anew, one entry per CDR3 protein. The sample has around 280,000 distinct CDR3 sequences, roughly 84% seen once. Material: CD8+ T cells from PBMCs. The receptors originated from a human donor with multiple sclerosis.

The chain couples TRBV4-1 to TRBJ2-1, with D possibly being TRBD1 (5 bases). The V end lost 0 bases, the J end lost 2 bases, and 14 bases lay between the germline ends. The CDR3 length is 17 residues. CDR1 MGHRA and CDR2 YSYEKL come from the germline V gene. The CDR3 here is CASSQDRAGSTYNEQFF. The CDR3 nucleotides are TGCGCCAGCAGCCAAGATAGAGCAGGGTCGACCTACAATGAGCAGTTCTTC.

The V gene is TRBV28, the J gene TRBJ2-1; no firm D call. Germline CDR1 reads MDHEN; CDR2 reads SYDVKM. The CDR3 runs to 14 residues. Trimming pared 4 bases from V and 7 bases from J, leaving 14 bases between. The CDR3, as DNA: TGTGCCAGCAGTTCCAGGAGTACAAGGAATGAGCAGTTCTTC. It translates to CASSSRSTRNEQFF.

The J gene is TRBJ2-5, the V gene TRBV24-1; TRBD1 might be the D (5 bases). Germline V gene sequence: CDR1 KGHDR, CDR2 SFDVKD. V shed 2 bases and J shed 4 bases, with 13 bases lying between them. This CDR3 comprises 15 residues. CDR3 coding DNA: TGTGCCACCAGTGATTGGGCAGGGTCGGGAGAGACCCAGTACTTC. Translating gives CATSDWAGSGETQYF.

This rearrangement joins TRBV3-1 to TRBJ2-3; D uncertain. Trimming shortened V by 0 bases and J by 6 bases, and 7 bases separated the two germline ends. This CDR3 region has 13 residues. The germline CDR1 and CDR2 sequences are LGHDT and YNNKEL (reference sequence). This chain's CDR3 is CASSQDLSDTQYF. Here the CDR3 DNA reads TGTGCCAGCAGCCAAGATCTTTCGGATACGCAGTATTTT.

The J gene is TRBJ2-7, the V gene TRBV25-1; 7 nucleotides align to TRBD2. This CDR3 is built from 17 residues. V gave up 1 base and J gave up 2 bases; unmatched junction bases: 11. Germline V lookup: CDR1 MGHDK, CDR2 SYGVNS. The CDR3 DNA reads TGTGCCAGCAGTGAATTGGGACTACCGGATTTAGCCTACGAGCAGTACTTC. It translates to CASSELGLPDLAYEQYF.

This chain links TRBV27 with TRBJ2-3, with 9 bases matching TRBD2. CDR1 is MNHEY and CDR2 is SMNVEV in the germline V gene (reference sequence). The CDR3 sequence is 19 residues long. V was clipped by 3 bases and J by 0 bases; unmatched bases: 13. CDR3 nucleotides: TGTGCCAGCAGTTTGTCCCCAGGGTTTGGACTAGCGAGCACAGATACGCAGTATTTT. Its translation is CASSLSPGFGLASTDTQYF.

This sequence joins TRBV19 and TRBJ1-6, with D maybe TRBD1 (5 bases). V was shortened by 3 bases and J by 6 bases, with 15 bases between the two germline ends. The CDR3 sequence is 16 residues long. The germline V gene encodes CDR1 LNHDA and CDR2 SQIVND (reference sequence). This chain's CDR3 is CASSMFRGRPNSPLHF. CDR3 coding DNA: TGTGCCAGTAGTATGTTCCGGGGGAGGCCTAATTCACCCCTCCACTTT.

The genes are TRBV19 and TRBJ2-4; D is undetermined. The CDR3 totals 16 residues. The germline V and J ends were trimmed by 8 bases and 1 base, with 18 bases remaining between them. Germline V gene data show CDR1 as LNHDA and CDR2 as SQIVND (reference sequence). CDR3 bases: TGTGCCAGTGAAATGGCCGGCCTGGGGGCCAAAAACATTCAGTACTTC. Amino acid sequence: CASEMAGLGAKNIQYF.

V usage is TRBV11-2 and J usage is TRBJ2-5; the match to TRBD1 covers 10 bases. Germline CDR1 SGHAT, CDR2 FQNNGV. The ends lost 5 bases at V and 5 bases at J; junction bases unmatched: 8. CDR3 size: 15 residues. The CDR3 protein is CASSTRTGGMETQYF. CDR3 DNA sequence: TGTGCCAGCAGCACCCGGACAGGGGGGATGGAGACCCAGTACTTC.

V is TRBV5-8 and J is TRBJ1-5; no reliable D call. The V end lost 4 bases, the J end lost 3 bases, and 17 bases lay between the germline ends. Per the germline V gene, CDR1 is SGHTS and CDR2 is YDEGEE. The length of the CDR3 is 16 residues. The DNA for the CDR3 is TGTGCCAGCAGCGTACGGATTAAGGAGGACAATCAGCCCCAGCATTTT. Amino acid sequence: CASSVRIKEDNQPQHF.

The chain employs TRBV21-1 and TRBJ2-1; TRBD1 reflects the table's D call only, with no check against the DNA. TRBV21-1 is tagged as a pseudogene. This CDR3 contains 16 residues. The CDR3 region has the DNA TGTGCCAGCAGCACTAGATGGACAGATACGTACAATGAGCAGTTCTTC. This codes for CASSTRWTDTYNEQFF.

V and J are TRBV7-9 and TRBJ2-7, with D uncertain. This CDR3 spans 14 amino acids. Germline V lookup: CDR1 SEHNR, CDR2 FQNEAQ (reference sequence). V was shortened by 1 base and J by 7 bases, with 14 bases between the two germline ends. This CDR3 reads CASSLVGVPGEQYF. CDR3 nucleotide sequence: TGTGCCAGCAGCTTAGTTGGGGTTCCCGGGGAGCAGTACTTC. Variable domain in full (rest from reference TRBV7-9 and TRBJ2-7): DTGVSQNPRHKITKRGQNVTFRCDPISEHNRLYWYRQTLGQGPEFLTYFQNEAQLEKSRLLSDRFSAERPKGSFSTLEIQRTEQGDSAMYLCASSLVGVPGEQYFGPGTRLTVT.

The chain joins TRBV20-1 to TRBJ2-2; no definite D call. The V gene's germline CDR1 is DFQATT and CDR2 SNEGSKA (reference sequence). The CDR3 is 14 amino acids. V was clipped by 3 bases and J by 0 bases, with 8 bases between them. This CDR3 is CSARSLTNTGELFF. The CDR3 DNA reads as TGCAGTGCTAGGTCGCTGACGAACACCGGGGAGCTGTTTTTT.

DNA of the CDR3: TGTGCCAGCAGCGCCCGGGAGGGGGTGAACACCGGGGAGCTGTTTTTT. It codes for CASSAREGVNTGELFF. J is TRBJ2-2 and V is TRBV5-4, with 8 bases that match TRBD2. V dropped 4 bases and J dropped 1; count of bases not matched to a gene: 6. From germline, CDR1 is SGHNT and CDR2 YYREEE (reference sequence). This CDR3 comprises 16 residues.

The V gene is TRBV28, the J gene TRBJ1-5, with D uncertain. The CDR3 loop spans 15 amino acids. Deletions cut 6 bases from V and 2 bases from J, with 14 bases between. Germline CDR1 is MDHEN and CDR2 is SYDVKM. DNA of the CDR3: TGTGCCAGCAGCCTCCCGATCTCGGGCAATCAGCCCCAGCATTTT. It is translated as CASSLPISGNQPQHF.

The chain is built from TRBV29-1 and TRBJ2-7, with TRBD1 as a possible D gene (6 bases). With 3 bases removed from V and 6 bases from J, the gap between germline ends came to 18 bases. The germline CDR1 and CDR2 sequences are SQVTM and ANQGSEA. CDR3 size: 14 residues. Written as DNA, the CDR3 is TGCAGCGTTGAGGGGGACAATAAAAACGGCGAGCAGTACTTC. It is translated as CSVEGDNKNGEQYF.

V gene TRBV27 combines with J gene TRBJ1-2; 7 nucleotides align to TRBD1. In germline, CDR1 is MNHEY, CDR2 SMNVEV (reference sequence). The J segment lost 2 bases and the V segment lost 4 bases, leaving 4 bases of the junction unmatched. The CDR3 consists of 14 residues. The CDR3 coding sequence is TGTGCCAGCAGTTCGACAGGGCCCAACTATGGCTACACCTTC. Protein product: CASSSTGPNYGYTF.

This chain connects TRBV5-1 to TRBJ2-3; 11 bases fit TRBD2. The CDR3 loop spans 18 amino acids. Germline loops: CDR1 SGHRS, CDR2 YFSETQ. V shed 0 bases, J shed 4 bases, and the junction held 10 bases outside the gene matches. The CDR3 protein is CASSLGGTSGRRADTQYF. In DNA form, the CDR3 reads TGCGCCAGCAGCTTGGGTGGAACTAGCGGGAGAAGGGCAGATACGCAGTATTTT.

The rearrangement uses TRBV28 and TRBJ1-5; D may be TRBD1 (5 bases). This CDR3 has 15 residues. Germline V gene lookup returns CDR1 MDHEN and CDR2 SYDVKM. Trimming left V 5 bases short and J 0 bases short, with 11 bases between. CDR3 region: CASSPGANSNQPQHF. In DNA form, the CDR3 reads TGTGCCAGCAGTCCTGGGGCAAATAGCAATCAGCCCCAGCATTTT.

The V gene is TRBV27, the J gene TRBJ1-4; D remains unclear. The length of the CDR3 is 15 residues. Germline V gives CDR1 MNHEY, CDR2 SMNVEV (reference sequence). V was pared by 3 bases and J by 0 bases, with 8 bases between. The CDR3 DNA reads as TGTGCCAGCAGTTTGTACCGATCAACTAATGAAAAACTGTTTTTT. As protein: CASSLYRSTNEKLFF.

The V and J genes are TRBV12-3 or TRBV12-4 and TRBJ2-2; perhaps TRBD1 as D (5 bases). Trimming removed 2 bases at V and 5 bases at J, with 12 bases between. The CDR3 extends over 15 amino acids. The CDR3 loop reads CASSLLGVGTGELFF. For the CDR3, the DNA is TGTGCCAGCAGTTTACTAGGGGTTGGGACCGGGGAGCTGTTTTTT.

This rearrangement joins TRBV18 to TRBJ2-1; 10 bases are shared with TRBD2. V was pared by 6 bases and J by 10 bases, with 9 bases of the junction left unmatched. CDR3 length: 14 amino acids. From germline, CDR1 is KGHSH and CDR2 LQKENI. CDR3 in amino acids: CASSPSGRGGEQFF. The CDR3 DNA sequence: TGTGCCAGCTCGCCTAGCGGGAGAGGCGGGGAGCAGTTCTTC.

The chain uses TRBV10-3 and TRBJ2-1; D ambiguous. CDR3 length: 12 amino acids. CDR1 ENHRY and CDR2 SYGVKD come from the germline V gene. V was cut by 8 bases and J by 7 bases, with 12 bases left in between. The CDR3 DNA is TGTGCCATCCGCCTAGATGGGAATGAGCAGTTCTTC. Its translation is CAIRLDGNEQFF.

The rearrangement links TRBV27 to TRBJ2-7; 11 nucleotides line up with TRBD1. Trimming took 2 bases from V and 6 from J; bases not matched to a gene: 3. Germline loops: CDR1 MNHEY, CDR2 SMNVEV (reference sequence). This CDR3 is built from 14 residues. As DNA, the CDR3 is TGTGCCAGCAGTTTAGGACAGGGGGCTCGCGAGCAGTACTTC. Translated: CASSLGQGAREQYF.

The chain recombines TRBV12-3 or TRBV12-4 with TRBJ2-1; no firm D call. The CDR3 covers 12 residues. Trimming removed 5 bases from V and 9 bases from J, with 11 bases in between. In DNA form, the CDR3 reads TGTGCCAGCAGTAAACCCGGTCGTGAGCAGTTCTTC. The encoded protein is CASSKPGREQFF.

The V and J genes are TRBV9 and TRBJ2-2, with D perhaps being TRBD1 or TRBD2 (6 bases each). CDR3 length: 19 amino acids. Trimming left V 0 bases short and J 0 bases short, with 18 bases between. CDR1 is SGDLS and CDR2 is YYNGEE in the germline V gene. CDR3 DNA: TGTGCCAGCAGCGTAGCGCAAGAAGGGGGGACCCCGAACACCGGGGAGCTGTTTTTT. It encodes CASSVAQEGGTPNTGELFF.